This note documents a single T cell receptor (beta chain) sequence. Sequenced by immunoSEQ multiplex PCR; TCRdb stores in-frame clones only, minus some. The sample has some 290,000 clones, around 90% seen once. These data belong to a study of blood T cell repertoires in COVID-19. Seattle enrolled patients during active infection and tracked them longitudinally. Trimming took 2 bases from V and 6 from J, leaving 7 bases between them. This CDR3 is built from 12 residues. The V gene's germline CDR1 is SGHDT and CDR2 YYEEEE. Source material: peripheral blood. This receptor was taken from a woman between 40 and 50 years old with COVID-19, enrolled during active disease. The V gene is TRBV5-6, the J gene TRBJ2-3; D gene uncertain. The CDR3: CASSFRWDTQYF. For the CDR3, the DNA is TGTGCCAGCAGCTTCCGGTGGGATACGCAGTATTTT.